This is a list of T cell receptor beta chains from one sample in a study of cytomegalovirus exposure and HLA in healthy donors. Produced via immunoSEQ multiplex PCR; TCRdb's table is partial and in-frame only. The data show 55,000 to 65,000 clones, 80% seen once. The sequencing sample was made of PBMCs. The receptors stem from a woman aged 40 to 50 in good health and CMV-seronegative. Both conserved end residues are part of each CDR3. A D gene is named only where the DNA matches it firmly. Clone size appears in some rows only: once, few, many, or a class for an expanded clone.

D: NA
V: TRBV28
length: 14
J: TRBJ2-7
size: NA
DNA: TGTGCCAGCACCCCGTTGGGGAGTACCTACGAGCAGTACTTC
CDR3: CASTPLGSTYEQYF

D: NA
V: TRBV7-9
length: 13
J: TRBJ1-1
size: NA
DNA: TGTGCCAGCAGCTCTTCAGGGCCGTTCCTGGCTTTCTTT
CDR3: CASSSSGPFLAFF

D: TRBD2
V: TRBV9
length: 17
J: TRBJ2-1
size: NA
DNA: TGTGCCAGCAGCGCCTCGGGGGGGACTAGCGCCTACAATGAGCAGTTCTTC
CDR3: CASSASGGTSAYNEQFF

D: TRBD2
V: TRBV28
length: 14
J: TRBJ2-3
size: NA
DNA: TGTGCCAGTCTAGGGGAGGGCCTTACAGATACGCAGTATTTT
CDR3: CASLGEGLTDTQYF

D: TRBD1
V: TRBV7-9
length: 15
J: TRBJ1-2
size: few
DNA: TGTGCCAGCAGCTTAGGACAGGGGGCGAGCTATGGCTACACCTTC
CDR3: CASSLGQGASYGYTF

D: NA
V: TRBV5-5
length: 15
J: TRBJ1-5
size: NA
DNA: TGTGCCAGCAGCTGGGAGGGGGTTGAAAATCAGCCCCAGCATTTT
CDR3: CASSWEGVENQPQHF

D: TRBD1
V: TRBV5-1
length: 14
J: TRBJ2-7
size: NA
DNA: TGCGCCAGCAGCCTCGGACAGGGACTCACTGGGGAGTACTTC
CDR3: CASSLGQGLTGEYF

D: TRBD1
V: TRBV11-2
length: 14
J: TRBJ1-1
size: NA
DNA: TGTGCCAGCAGCTCGTTACAGGGGGTGACTGAAGCTTTCTTT
CDR3: CASSSLQGVTEAFF

D: NA
V: TRBV18
length: 13
J: TRBJ2-1
size: few
DNA: TGTGCCAGCTCATTACAGGGAAGCGGTGAGCAGTTCTTC
CDR3: CASSLQGSGEQFF

D: TRBD1
V: TRBV4-1
length: 17
J: TRBJ1-1
size: NA
DNA: TGCGCCAGCAGCCAGGGGCCGGGCCTCACAGGGGACACTGAAGCTTTCTTT
CDR3: CASSQGPGLTGDTEAFF

D: TRBD2
V: TRBV25-1
length: 12
J: TRBJ2-5
size: few
DNA: TGTGCCAGCAGGCGGGAGCAAGAGACCCAGTACTTC
CDR3: CASRREQETQYF

D: TRBD2
V: TRBV2
length: 15
J: TRBJ2-1
size: NA
DNA: TGTGCCAGCAGACAGCTAGCGGGAGGGCCTGGTGAGCAGTTCTTC
CDR3: CASRQLAGGPGEQFF

D: TRBD1
V: TRBV4-2
length: 16
J: TRBJ1-2
size: NA
DNA: TGTGCCAGCAGCCAAGATGTATCAGGGGGCCGGTATGGCTACACCTTC
CDR3: CASSQDVSGGRYGYTF

D: TRBD1
V: TRBV2
length: 15
J: TRBJ1-1
size: NA
DNA: TGTGCCAGCAGTGATAACAGGGGAAAGAACACTGAAGCTTTCTTT
CDR3: CASSDNRGKNTEAFF

D: NA
V: TRBV7-9
length: 13
J: TRBJ1-4
size: NA
DNA: TGTGCCAGCAGGAGTGCAACTAATGAAAAACTGTTTTTT
CDR3: CASRSATNEKLFF

D: TRBD2
V: TRBV28
length: 15
J: TRBJ2-1
size: NA
DNA: TGTGCCAGCAGACGGGGACTAGGCTCCTACAATGAGCAGTTCTTC
CDR3: CASRRGLGSYNEQFF

D: NA
V: TRBV4-3
length: 12
J: TRBJ2-7
size: NA
DNA: TGCGCCAGCAGCCAAGACGGGCAGGGCAGGTACTTC
CDR3: CASSQDGQGRYF

D: TRBD2
V: TRBV11-2
length: 18
J: TRBJ2-1
size: NA
DNA: TGTGCCAGCAGTTTTCAACCCTCCGGGACTAGCGGGAGTGATGAGCAGTTCTTC
CDR3: CASSFQPSGTSGSDEQFF

D: NA
V: TRBV14
length: 16
J: TRBJ2-1
size: NA
DNA: TGTGCCAGCAGCCATGGGGGGAAGAGCTCCTACAATGAGCAGTTCTTC
CDR3: CASSHGGKSSYNEQFF

D: NA
V: TRBV6-4
length: 14
J: TRBJ2-3
size: NA
DNA: TGTGCCAGCAGTTCAGGGGACCACACAGATACGCAGTATTTT
CDR3: CASSSGDHTDTQYF

D: NA
V: TRBV27
length: 15
J: TRBJ2-2
size: NA
DNA: TGTGCCAGCAGTTTATCCTGGCCGAACACCGGGGAGCTGTTTTTT
CDR3: CASSLSWPNTGELFF

D: NA
V: TRBV5-1
length: 14
J: TRBJ2-2
size: NA
DNA: TGCGCCAGCAGAAATGACTCAAACACCGGGGAGCTGTTTTTT
CDR3: CASRNDSNTGELFF

D: NA
V: TRBV6-1
length: 17
J: TRBJ1-4
size: NA
DNA: TGTGCCAGCAGTGAAGCGGGGGGTGGCTTCACTAATGAAAAACTGTTTTTT
CDR3: CASSEAGGGFTNEKLFF

D: NA
V: TRBV28
length: 16
J: TRBJ1-5
size: NA
DNA: TGTGCCAGCAACGATGCAGGGGTAAATAGCAATCAGCCCCAGCATTTT
CDR3: CASNDAGVNSNQPQHF

D: TRBD2
V: TRBV4-1
length: 18
J: TRBJ2-1
size: NA
DNA: TGCGCCAGCAGCCAAACTACTCCCGGGACTAGCGGGAGGTATGAGCAGTTCTTC
CDR3: CASSQTTPGTSGRYEQFF

D: NA
V: TRBV18
length: 13
J: TRBJ1-4
size: NA
DNA: TGTGCCAGCTCACAGGGACAAGATGAAAAACTGTTTTTT
CDR3: CASSQGQDEKLFF

D: NA
V: TRBV5-1
length: 14
J: TRBJ2-7
size: NA
DNA: TGCGCCAGCAGCTTGGGGAGTAGGGGGAACGAGCAGTACTTC
CDR3: CASSLGSRGNEQYF

D: NA
V: TRBV27
length: 16
J: TRBJ2-2
size: NA
DNA: TGTGCCAGCAGTCCCCGTATTAGAGCGGACACCGGGGAGCTGTTTTTT
CDR3: CASSPRIRADTGELFF

D: TRBD1
V: TRBV30
length: 15
J: TRBJ2-5
size: NA
DNA: TGTGCCTTGGGACCTACAGGGGGCGCGTTAGAGACCCAGTACTTC
CDR3: CALGPTGGALETQYF

D: NA
V: TRBV28
length: 13
J: TRBJ1-1
size: NA
DNA: TGTGCCAGCAGCTCCGGACAGAGGAGAAGTGCTTTCTTT
CDR3: CASSSGQRRSAFF

D: TRBD1
V: TRBV6-5
length: 15
J: TRBJ2-1
size: NA
DNA: TGTGCCAGCAGTTACGACCGGACAGGGGGCAATGAGCAGTTCTTC
CDR3: CASSYDRTGGNEQFF

D: NA
V: TRBV6-5
length: 13
J: TRBJ1-1
size: NA
DNA: TGTGCCAGCAGGCCCCAGTTGAACACTGAAGCTTTCTTT
CDR3: CASRPQLNTEAFF

D: TRBD1
V: TRBV5-6
length: 15
J: TRBJ1-2
size: NA
DNA: TGTGCCAGCAGCCCACAGGGGGCGCGGGACTATGGCTACACCTTC
CDR3: CASSPQGARDYGYTF

D: TRBD2
V: TRBV11-3
length: 16
J: TRBJ2-1
size: NA
DNA: TGTGCCAGCAGCAATGGACTAGCGGGAGTGGGAAATGAGCAGTTCTTC
CDR3: CASSNGLAGVGNEQFF

D: NA
V: TRBV7-8
length: 16
J: TRBJ1-5
size: NA
DNA: TGTGCCAGCAGCTTAGGCACGAGGAGCAGCAATCAGCCCCAGCATTTT
CDR3: CASSLGTRSSNQPQHF

D: TRBD1
V: TRBV11-2
length: 15
J: TRBJ1-4
size: NA
DNA: TGTGCCAGCAGCTTTACAGGGGGTGGTAATGAAAAACTGTTTTTT
CDR3: CASSFTGGGNEKLFF

D: NA
V: TRBV4-2
length: 12
J: TRBJ1-5
size: once
DNA: TGTGCCAGCAGCCAAGATGTGGGGGCTCAGCATTTT
CDR3: CASSQDVGAQHF

D: TRBD1
V: TRBV10-2
length: 12
J: TRBJ1-4
size: NA
DNA: TGCGCCAGCGGACAGGTGCCTGAAAAACTGTTTTTT
CDR3: CASGQVPEKLFF

D: NA
V: TRBV6-1
length: 15
J: TRBJ2-7
size: NA
DNA: TGTGCCAGCAGTGAAAGGCAGGCGACACCCTACGAGCAGTACTTC
CDR3: CASSERQATPYEQYF

D: NA
V: TRBV6-5
length: 11
J: TRBJ2-1
size: NA
DNA: TGTGCCAGCAGCCTTTACAATGAGCAGTTCTTC
CDR3: CASSLYNEQFF

D: TRBD2
V: TRBV7-3
length: 20
J: TRBJ2-6
size: NA
DNA: TGTGCCAGCAGCCCGAAGGGACTAGCGGGAGGCTACTCTGGGGCCAACGTCCTGACTTTC
CDR3: CASSPKGLAGGYSGANVLTF

D: TRBD1
V: TRBV4-1
length: 14
J: TRBJ2-1
size: few
DNA: TGCGCCAGCAGCCCCGGACAGGCGATCAATGAGCAGTTCTTC
CDR3: CASSPGQAINEQFF

D: NA
V: TRBV2
length: 14
J: TRBJ2-5
size: NA
DNA: TGTGCCAGCAGTGAAGATGGACAGTTAGAGACCCAGTACTTC
CDR3: CASSEDGQLETQYF

D: TRBD2
V: TRBV5-1
length: 17
J: TRBJ2-7
size: NA
DNA: TGCGCCAGCAGCGTCGCCGGGACTAGCGGGGGATCCTACGAGCAGTACTTC
CDR3: CASSVAGTSGGSYEQYF

D: NA
V: TRBV6-1
length: 13
J: TRBJ2-3
size: NA
DNA: TGTGCCATAAAAGCGGATAGCACAGATACGCAGTATTTT
CDR3: CAIKADSTDTQYF

D: TRBD1
V: TRBV5-1
length: 15
J: TRBJ1-1
size: NA
DNA: TGCGCCAGCAGCACAGGGGACGGCATGAACACTGAAGCTTTCTTT
CDR3: CASSTGDGMNTEAFF

D: NA
V: TRBV2
length: 15
J: TRBJ1-2
size: few
DNA: TGTGCCAGCAGTGGGCCGGGGCGGGGGAACTATGGCTACACCTTC
CDR3: CASSGPGRGNYGYTF

D: NA
V: TRBV5-5
length: 16
J: TRBJ1-1
size: NA
DNA: TGTGCCAGCAGCTTCAAACCGGGACATAGGGCCACTGAAGCTTTCTTT
CDR3: CASSFKPGHRATEAFF

D: TRBD1
V: TRBV2
length: 15
J: TRBJ1-4
size: NA
DNA: TGTGCCAGCAGCCCCTACGGGACAGGAGGGGAAAAACTGTTTTTT
CDR3: CASSPYGTGGEKLFF

D: TRBD2
V: TRBV6-6
length: 13
J: TRBJ2-5
size: NA
DNA: TGTGCCAGCAGTTTCAGCGGGAGAGAGACCCAGTACTTC
CDR3: CASSFSGRETQYF

D: TRBD2
V: TRBV9
length: 15
J: TRBJ2-7
size: few
DNA: TGTGCCAGCAGCGCGGGGGGACTAGCGGGGCACGAGCAGTACTTC
CDR3: CASSAGGLAGHEQYF

D: TRBD1
V: TRBV27
length: 15
J: TRBJ1-2
size: NA
DNA: TGTGCCAGCAGTCCGACAGGGGGCGGTAACTATGGCTACACCTTC
CDR3: CASSPTGGGNYGYTF

D: TRBD1
V: TRBV7-9
length: 15
J: TRBJ2-1
size: NA
DNA: TGTGCCAGCAGGCCCGGGACAGGGGCCTTCAATGAGCAGTTCTTC
CDR3: CASRPGTGAFNEQFF

D: NA
V: TRBV19
length: 13
J: TRBJ1-5
size: NA
DNA: TGTGCCAGTAGTCTGGGGCACAATCAGCCCCAGCATTTT
CDR3: CASSLGHNQPQHF

D: TRBD1
V: TRBV10-3
length: 14
J: TRBJ2-7
size: NA
DNA: TGTGCCATCAGTGATAGACAGGGGAGCTACGAGCAGTACTTC
CDR3: CAISDRQGSYEQYF

D: TRBD2
V: TRBV5-1
length: 14
J: TRBJ2-7
size: NA
DNA: TGCGCCAGCAGCTTGGGTAGCGGGCGCTACGAGCAGTACTTC
CDR3: CASSLGSGRYEQYF

D: TRBD1
V: TRBV2
length: 15
J: TRBJ1-1
size: few
DNA: TGTGCCAGCAGTGACCCAGGGGACAGGGGGCTTGGAGCTTTCTTT
CDR3: CASSDPGDRGLGAFF

D: TRBD2
V: TRBV7-3
length: 16
J: TRBJ2-3
size: few
DNA: TGTGCCAGCAGCCCCTTAGCGGGAACACGCACAGATACGCAGTATTTT
CDR3: CASSPLAGTRTDTQYF

D: TRBD1
V: TRBV6-1
length: 15
J: TRBJ1-5
size: few
DNA: TGTGCCAGCAGGGGAACATGGACAGGAAATCAGCCCCAGCATTTT
CDR3: CASRGTWTGNQPQHF

D: NA
V: TRBV5-6
length: 16
J: TRBJ1-5
size: NA
DNA: TGTGCCAGCAGCCTTAGGGCAGGGGTAAGCAATCAGCCCCAGCATTTT
CDR3: CASSLRAGVSNQPQHF